The clone carrying this T cell receptor (beta chain) appeared a single time. V lost 3 bases, J lost 3 bases, and 3 bases stayed unmatched. The germline V gene encodes CDR1 SGHTA and CDR2 FQGTGA. The CDR3 spans 14 residues. Assay: immunoSEQ multiplex PCR; the TCRdb copy retains only in-frame clones and omits some. Here the sample spans 65,000 to 95,000 clones, more than 80% being singletons. This sample stems from a study of OX40 agonist ivuxolimab in advanced cancers. Study overall: Recorded diagnoses for dose-escalation patients were hepatocellular carcinoma, melanoma, renal cell or head and neck cancer.

This clonotype originated in an adult with an advanced solid tumor such as melanoma, head and neck, liver or kidney cancer. The sample was CD4+ or CD8+ T cells sorted from blood, taken in a trial of the OX40 agonist ivuxolimab. The J gene is TRBJ2-3, the V gene TRBV7-3, with 7 bases lining up with TRBD2. CDR3 coding DNA: TGTGCCAGCAGCTTGAGACTAGCTACAGATACGCAGTATTTT. It encodes CASSLRLATDTQYF.